This TCR beta chain is drawn from a study of blood T cell repertoires in COVID-19 (dated by TCRdb to the early 2020s). Broadly, across the study: Collaborator samples came from the United States, Italy and Spain and covered acute and convalescent phases of COVID-19. The prospective study material was composed of cDNA or gDNA derived from T cells, B-cell-depleted T cells, or PBMCs. The repertoires were made available in a free public database intended to serve as a resource for research on the immune response to SARS-CoV-2. Samples were obtained from the ongoing ImmuneRACE study (first 160 participants) and from about 1,300 subjects provided by 6 global collaborators. Where available, HLA class I and class II types were taken from metadata supplied by the sample provider and were not determined by assay-based typing. The dataset comprised deeply sampled blood TCRbeta repertoires from subjects exposed to, actively infected with, or recovered from COVID-19. A de-identified subject ID, COVID-19 status, age in years and sex were almost always included in the sample metadata. Points the paper makes about the study in general: Clinical and demographic metadata were provided uncurated, with the amount varying by source and participant.

In its sample, this clone was seen a few times. Its antigen remains undetermined. No per-base quality is available; no much larger clone lies one base away. TCRbeta CDR3 regions were amplified from genomic DNA by means of the immunoSEQ Assay, a bias-controlled multiplex PCR. The study's own analysis went as follows. The number of nucleated cells in each sample was estimated from the amplification of reference gene primers within the assay. To quantify the absolute abundance of each unique TCRbeta CDR3 rearrangement, sequence reads were collapsed and filtered. For each sample, productive Simpson clonality was calculated by taking the square root of Simpson's diversity index across productive rearrangements. Not all clones reach the TCRdb copy of this immuneACCESS table, which keeps in-frame sequences only. Checked studies attribute under half of the gap to unresolved V genes and leave the rest unexplained. V, J and clone size are taken as reported in that table, and D and trimming were inferred from the DNA itself. A total of some 170,000 clones appear in this sample, 65% to 85% of them only once. The ten largest account for roughly 9.6% of the sample.

Whole blood was collected in K2EDTA tubes by collaborating institutions according to the institutions' own protocols. For TCRbeta analysis, collaborators shipped samples as frozen whole blood, isolated PBMCs, or DNA extracted from either of those sample types. The junction carries 10 bases between V and J, which are trimmed by 2 bases and 2 bases respectively. CDR1 and CDR2 were assigned from the germline V gene as MDHEN and SYDVKM. From its cysteine to its phenylalanine, the CDR3 spans 14 amino acids. Only the CDR3 portion is preserved as DNA: 42 bases, with reading frame beginning at the first base.

The V gene is TRBV28 and the J gene is TRBJ2-7; the best D guess is TRBD1, with 5 bases matching. Sequenced input: peripheral blood. The sequence was obtained from a man in his 60s with active or convalescent COVID-19. The nucleotides are TGTGCCAGCAGTTTAAACGGACAAACCTACGAGCAGTACTTC. Its protein is CASSLNGQTYEQYF.